What follows describes a single TCR beta chain. Its antigen is currently unknown. V dropped 5 bases and J dropped 0; count of bases not matched to a gene: 18. Germline CDR1 is MNHEY and CDR2 is SVGEGT. CDR3 length: 20 amino acids. The data were taken from a study of vaccination and CD4 T cells after COVID-19. Turning to the study itself: The cells in question were stimulated using overlapping spike peptides derived from SARS-CoV-2, HCoV-NL63, HCoV-OC43 and HCoV-229E.

As to treatment: approximately 9-day PBMC culture with coronavirus spike peptide pools or control peptides (ViraFEST assay). Half of the medium was exchanged for fresh IL-2 medium, first on day 3 and then on day 7. Overall study findings and caveats: Spike mono-reactivity held for 304 of 307 vaccine-specific clones in convalescent patients.

The Oncomine TCR Beta short-read assay was what sequenced the DNA obtained from cultured CD4+ T cells. DNA came from CD4+ T cells after culture. TCRdb processed the PCR reads anew with MiXCR; each CDR3 protein has one entry. The sample yields some 9,300 distinct CDR3 sequences, 45% seen once. This chain connects TRBV6-2 or TRBV6-3 to TRBJ2-3; TRBD1 agrees at 9 bases. The sample taken for sequencing was CD4+ T cells from blood, cultured in vitro. The clonotype comes from a human donor who had recovered from COVID-19. The CDR3 DNA sequence: TGTGCCAGCAGTCGGACAGGGGCGAGGGCGGGGACCCGAAGCACAGATACGCAGTATTTT. Translated, it gives CASSRTGARAGTRSTDTQYF.